Shown below are 14 T cell receptor beta chains from a single sample sequenced in a study of patients and donors after allogeneic stem cell transplantation. TCRdb re-called the RT-PCR reads through MiXCR, storing one row per CDR3 protein. This table holds around 150,000 distinct CDR3 sequences, about a third found once. Sequencing input: blood, either unsorted or a sorted T cell fraction (not recorded which). The receptors come from a human donor who was either an allogeneic HSCT recipient or a stem cell or donor lymphocyte infusion donor (not recorded which). It is not recorded whose cells these are; they may come from a transplant donor.

A remark on this clonotype: The final CDR3 position lacks the conserved phenylalanine or tryptophan, pointing to a likely read error. J is TRBJ1-4 and V is TRBV7-2; 8 bases match TRBD1. V was clipped by 0 bases and J by 7 bases; unmatched bases: 4. This CDR3 has 15 residues. From germline, CDR1 is SGHTA and CDR2 FQGNSA. CDR3 in DNA: TGTGCCAGCAGCTTAGCAACCGGGACAGGTGAAAAACTGTTTTTG. Translating it yields CASSLATGTGEKLFL.

The V call is TRBV11-1, the J call TRBJ2-6; D is ambiguous. CDR1 and CDR2 from the germline V gene are SGHAT and FQDESV (reference sequence). The CDR3 consists of 16 residues. Deletions cut 1 base from V and 2 bases from J, with 9 bases between. CDR3 sequence: CASSLGPPPGANVLTF. The CDR3 DNA reads TGTGCCAGCAGCTTAGGCCCACCTCCTGGGGCCAACGTCCTGACTTTC.

This clonotype has only a few counts. The CDR3 bases are TGTGCCAGCAGTTCCTTCCTCCGACGGCGCACAGATACGCAGTATTTT. It encodes CASSSFLRRRTDTQYF. V gene TRBV28 combines with J gene TRBJ2-3; D is unclear. The CDR3 covers 16 residues. From germline, CDR1 is MDHEN and CDR2 SYDVKM. V shed 4 bases and J shed 1 base, with 15 bases lying between them.

This sequence joins TRBV6-6 and TRBJ1-1, with TRBD1 as a possible D gene (5 bases). CDR1 is MNHNY, CDR2 SVGAGI, per germline (reference sequence). Trimming cost V 5 bases and J 3 bases, with 19 bases left between them. This CDR3 spans 16 amino acids. CDR3 sequence reads: CASSPNVGGTYTEAFF. CDR3 coding DNA: TGTGCCAGCAGTCCTAATGTGGGGGGGACGTACACTGAAGCTTTCTTT.

This clonotype has just one count. This CDR3 reads CASSLSGEGAYEQYF. CDR3 in DNA: TGCGCCAGCAGCCTCTCCGGAGAGGGGGCCTACGAGCAGTACTTC. This chain joins TRBV4-3 and TRBJ2-7, with D tentatively TRBD1 (6 bases). Trimming took 4 bases from V and 2 from J, leaving 15 bases between them. The CDR3 runs to 15 residues. CDR1 and CDR2 from the germline V gene are LGHNA and YSLEER.

This clonotype appeared many times. The CDR3 loop is CSGTDRGTEAFF. The DNA of the CDR3 is TGCAGTGGAACGGACAGGGGAACTGAAGCTTTCTTT. The V call is TRBV20-1, the J call TRBJ1-1; the match to TRBD1 covers 9 bases. Germline trimming cut 7 bases from V and 5 bases from J; bases unmatched to any gene: 5. The CDR3 extends over 12 amino acids. Germline CDR1 is DFQATT and CDR2 is SNEGSKA (reference sequence).

The count of this clonotype is one. This chain links TRBV2 with TRBJ2-2; 9 positions match TRBD1. Germline V gene lookup returns CDR1 SNHLY and CDR2 FYNNEI. The junction had 6 bases not matched to a gene; V was cut back by 7 bases and J by 3 bases. The CDR3 is 15 amino acids. The CDR3 bases are TGTGCCAGCACAAATGGACAGGGGCACACCGGGGAGCTGTTTTTT. Protein sequence: CASTNGQGHTGELFF.

This clonotype showed up just a few times. The chain couples TRBV4-3 to TRBJ1-5; possibly TRBD1 for D (5 bases). V was clipped by 3 bases and J by 3 bases, with 12 bases between them. CDR3 length: 15 amino acids. Germline V gives CDR1 LGHNA, CDR2 YSLEER. CDR3 in amino acids: CASSHFQGPNQPQHF. The CDR3 DNA reads TGCGCCAGCAGCCACTTCCAGGGCCCCAATCAGCCCCAGCATTTT.

This clonotype was detected only a few times. J is TRBJ1-2 and V is TRBV5-5; D gene ambiguous. This CDR3 has 14 amino acids. V lost 0 bases and J 2 bases, leaving 8 bases between the germline ends. Germline V gene data show CDR1 as SGHKS and CDR2 as YYEKEE (reference sequence). The CDR3 is CASSLEPGNYGYTF. The CDR3 DNA is TGTGCCAGCAGCTTGGAACCCGGGAACTATGGCTACACCTTC. The full variable domain, rest sourced from reference TRBV5-5 and TRBJ1-2, is DAGVTQSPTHLIKTRGQQVTLRCSPISGHKSVSWYQQVLGQGPQFIFQYYEKEERGRGNFPDRFSARQFPNYSSELNVNALLLGDSALYLCASSLEPGNYGYTFGSGTRLTVV.

This chain connects TRBV29-1 to TRBJ1-4; TRBD1 matches 8 bases. J gave up 8 bases and V 5 bases, and 4 bases lay outside the gene matches. The CDR3 loop spans 12 amino acids. Germline CDR1 and CDR2: SQVTM and ANQGSEA. In DNA, the CDR3 is TGCAGCGTTCTACAGGGGGAGGAAAAACTGTTTTTT. This encodes CSVLQGEEKLFF.

V and J are TRBV7-3 and TRBJ2-3; 7 bases line up with TRBD2. The CDR3 length is 15 residues. The V gene's germline CDR1 is SGHTA and CDR2 FQGTGA. The J segment lost 3 bases and the V segment lost 5 bases, leaving 8 bases of the junction unmatched. The CDR3 spells CASSRTRRETDTQYF. CDR3 DNA: TGTGCCAGCAGCAGGACTAGGAGGGAAACAGATACGCAGTATTTT.

The sample holds many counts of this clonotype. This chain links TRBV7-9 with TRBJ1-1, with D tentatively TRBD1 (5 bases). Germline values: CDR1 SEHNR, CDR2 FQNEAQ (reference sequence). Trimming took off 5 bases at V and 0 bases at J, with 10 bases between the two ends. This CDR3 has 14 residues. The CDR3 DNA follows: TGTGCCAGCAGCCACGGGACGGTGAACACTGAAGCTTTCTTT. This sequence encodes CASSHGTVNTEAFF.

This sequence joins TRBV7-2 and TRBJ1-3; D is ambiguous. V was pared by 1 base and J by 0 bases, with 10 bases between. The CDR3 is made up of 16 amino acids. Germline V gene lookup returns CDR1 SGHTA and CDR2 FQGNSA. This CDR3 reads CASSLGRASSGNTIYF. CDR3 DNA: TGTGCCAGCAGCTTAGGTCGCGCCAGCTCTGGAAACACCATATATTTT.

This clonotype was seen more than once but under ten times. The chain links TRBV6-6 to TRBJ1-5, with 7 bases matching TRBD1. J gave up 3 bases and V 5 bases, and 7 bases lay outside the gene matches. Germline-derived CDR1 and CDR2 are MNHNY and SVGAGI (reference sequence). The CDR3 loop spans 15 amino acids. The CDR3 spells CASSDGTAHNQPQHF. CDR3 in DNA: TGTGCCAGCAGTGACGGGACAGCCCACAATCAGCCCCAGCATTTT.